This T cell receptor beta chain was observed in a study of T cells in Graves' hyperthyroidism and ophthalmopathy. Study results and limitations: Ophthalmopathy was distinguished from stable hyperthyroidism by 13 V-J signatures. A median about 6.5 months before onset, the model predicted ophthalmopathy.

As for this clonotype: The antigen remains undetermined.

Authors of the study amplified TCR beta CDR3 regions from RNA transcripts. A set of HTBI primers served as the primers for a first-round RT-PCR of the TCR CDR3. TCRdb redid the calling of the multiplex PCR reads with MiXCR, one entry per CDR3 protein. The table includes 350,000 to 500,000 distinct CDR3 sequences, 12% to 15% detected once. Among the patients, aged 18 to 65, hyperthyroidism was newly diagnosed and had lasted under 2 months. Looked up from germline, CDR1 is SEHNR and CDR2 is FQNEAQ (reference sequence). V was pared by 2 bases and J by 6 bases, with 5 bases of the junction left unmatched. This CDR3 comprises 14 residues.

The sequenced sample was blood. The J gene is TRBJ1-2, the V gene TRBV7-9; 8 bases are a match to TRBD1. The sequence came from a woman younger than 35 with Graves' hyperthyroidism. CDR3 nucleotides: TGTGCCAGCAGCTTATTTTCAGGGGGCGATGGCTACACCTTC. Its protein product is CASSLFSGGDGYTF.